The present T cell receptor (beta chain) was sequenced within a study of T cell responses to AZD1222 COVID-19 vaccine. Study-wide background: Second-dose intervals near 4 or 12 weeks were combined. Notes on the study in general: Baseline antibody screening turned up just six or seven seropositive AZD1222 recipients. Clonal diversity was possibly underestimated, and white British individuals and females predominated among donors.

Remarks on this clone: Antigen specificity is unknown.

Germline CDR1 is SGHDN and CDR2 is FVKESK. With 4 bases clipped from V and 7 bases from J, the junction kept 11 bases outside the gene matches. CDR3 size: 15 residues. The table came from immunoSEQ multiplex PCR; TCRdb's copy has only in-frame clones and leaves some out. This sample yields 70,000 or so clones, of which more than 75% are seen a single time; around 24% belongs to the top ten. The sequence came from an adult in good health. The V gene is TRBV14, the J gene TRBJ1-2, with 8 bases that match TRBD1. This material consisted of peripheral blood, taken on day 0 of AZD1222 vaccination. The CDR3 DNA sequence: TGTGCCAGCAGCCGATTAGGACAGGGCGGATCTGGCTACACCTTC. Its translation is CASSRLGQGGSGYTF.